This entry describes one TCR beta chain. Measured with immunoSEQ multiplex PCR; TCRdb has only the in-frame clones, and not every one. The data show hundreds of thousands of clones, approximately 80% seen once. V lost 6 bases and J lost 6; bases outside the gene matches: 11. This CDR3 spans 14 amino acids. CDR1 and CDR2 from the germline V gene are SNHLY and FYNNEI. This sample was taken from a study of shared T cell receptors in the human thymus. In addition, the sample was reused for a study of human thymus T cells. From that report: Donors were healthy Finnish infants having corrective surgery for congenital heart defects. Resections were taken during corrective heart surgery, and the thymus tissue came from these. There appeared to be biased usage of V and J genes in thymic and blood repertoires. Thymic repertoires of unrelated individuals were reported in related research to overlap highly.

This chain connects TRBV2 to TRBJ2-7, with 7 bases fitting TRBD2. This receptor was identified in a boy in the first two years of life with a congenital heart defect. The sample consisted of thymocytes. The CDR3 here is CASRSGGTWGEQYF. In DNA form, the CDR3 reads TGTGCCAGCAGGTCCGGGGGGACCTGGGGCGAGCAGTACTTC. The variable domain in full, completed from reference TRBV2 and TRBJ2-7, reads EPEVTQTPSHQVTQMGQEVILRCVPISNHLYFYWYRQILGQKVEFLVSFYNNEISEKSEIFDDQFSVERPDGSNFTLKIRSTKLEDSAMYFCASRSGGTWGEQYFGPGTRLTVT.